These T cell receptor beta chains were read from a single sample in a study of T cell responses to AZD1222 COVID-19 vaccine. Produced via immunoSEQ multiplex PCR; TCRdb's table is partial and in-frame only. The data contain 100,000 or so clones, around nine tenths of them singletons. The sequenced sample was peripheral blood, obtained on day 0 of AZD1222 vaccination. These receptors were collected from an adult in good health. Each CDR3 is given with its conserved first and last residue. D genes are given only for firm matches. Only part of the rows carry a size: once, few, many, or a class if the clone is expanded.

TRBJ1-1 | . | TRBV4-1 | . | TGCGCCAGCAGCCGTTTTACCGGGACACCCGAGGGAGCTTTCTTT | CASSRFTGTPEGAFF
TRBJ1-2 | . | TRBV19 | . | TGTGCCAGCTTTGATTCCGGGACAATCACCTACACCTTC | CASFDSGTITYTF
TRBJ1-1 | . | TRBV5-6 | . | TGTGCCAGCAGCTTAAGTTCCCGAAACACTGAAGCTTTCTTT | CASSLSSRNTEAFF
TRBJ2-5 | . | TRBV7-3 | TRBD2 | TGTGCCAGCAGCTTGGTAGCGGGGTACCAAGAGACCCAGTACTTC | CASSLVAGYQETQYF
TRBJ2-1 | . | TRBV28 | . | TGTGCCAGCGCCCCGCCCGGAGATGACTACAATGAGCAGTTCTTC | CASAPPGDDYNEQFF
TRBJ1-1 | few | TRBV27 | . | TGTGCCAGCCGGTCTCTTGGGGCGGCTTTCTTT | CASRSLGAAFF
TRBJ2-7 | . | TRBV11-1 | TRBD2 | TGTGCCAGCAGCTTATGGGCGGGAGCGCCCGAGCAGTACTTC | CASSLWAGAPEQYF
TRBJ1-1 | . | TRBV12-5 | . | TGTGCTAGTGGCCCGCCCGGGGGCACTGAAGCTTTCTTT | CASGPPGGTEAFF
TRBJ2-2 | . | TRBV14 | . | TGTGCCAGCAGCCAAGGAGGGTTCGCGAACACCGGGGAGCTGTTTTTT | CASSQGGFANTGELFF
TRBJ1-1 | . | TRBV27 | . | TGTGCCAGCAGTTTATCAGGATATGCTGAAGCTTTCTTT | CASSLSGYAEAFF
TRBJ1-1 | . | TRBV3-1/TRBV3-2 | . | TGTGCCAGCAGCCAACAGGGACCGTTTGAAGCTTTCTTT | CASSQQGPFEAFF
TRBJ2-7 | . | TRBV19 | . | TGTGCCAGTAGTATTGGTGGGGGCCCCCTCTACGAGCAGTACTTC | CASSIGGGPLYEQYF
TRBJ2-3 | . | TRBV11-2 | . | TGTGCCAGCAGCCTCTCACCGGGTTTCACAGATACGCAGTATTTT | CASSLSPGFTDTQYF
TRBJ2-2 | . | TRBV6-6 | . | TGTGCCAGCAGTTACTCCCTCGGCGTCACCGGGGAGCTGTTTTTT | CASSYSLGVTGELFF
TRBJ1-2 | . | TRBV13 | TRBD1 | TGTGCCAGCAGCTCGGACAGGAGTAACTATGGCTACACCTTC | CASSSDRSNYGYTF
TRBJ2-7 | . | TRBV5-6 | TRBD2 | TGTGCCAGCAGCAGACTAGCGGGAGGACCCTACGAGCAGTACTTC | CASSRLAGGPYEQYF
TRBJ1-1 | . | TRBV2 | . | TGTGCCAGCAGTGGCCCGGGCACTGAAGCTTTCTTT | CASSGPGTEAFF
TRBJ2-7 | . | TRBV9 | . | TGTGCCAGCAGCGAGTCCTTAGCGGATCATTACGAGCAGTACTTC | CASSESLADHYEQYF
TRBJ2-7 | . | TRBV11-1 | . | TGTGCCAGCAGCTCCTCGGGTTTCTTTTACGAGCAGTACTTC | CASSSSGFFYEQYF
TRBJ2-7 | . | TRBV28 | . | TGTGCCAGCAGTCGTACGCTGGGCAGATCACAGTACTTC | CASSRTLGRSQYF
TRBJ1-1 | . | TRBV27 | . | TGTGCCAGCAGTTTAGACGGGTCCTCCGCTGAAGCTTTCTTT | CASSLDGSSAEAFF
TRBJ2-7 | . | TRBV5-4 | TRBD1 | TGTGCCAGCAGCTTGGTAGTCGGGACAGGGTATGGCTACGAGCAGTACTTC | CASSLVVGTGYGYEQYF
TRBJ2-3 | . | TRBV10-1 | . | TGCGCCAGCAGTGAGTCCGCCGGGACTCCCCCAGATACGCAGTATTTT | CASSESAGTPPDTQYF